This T cell receptor (beta chain) comes out of a study of cytomegalovirus exposure and HLA in healthy donors. V gave up 5 bases and J gave up 6 bases, with 10 bases separating them. This CDR3 spans 12 amino acids. Germline CDR1 reads SGHTA; CDR2 reads FQGNSA. A word on this clone: Its antigen is not known.

Study-wide findings and caveats: TCR sequences were mostly rare, though some public TCRs occurred in many donors. According to reports, the classifier identified cytomegalovirus status with high specificity and sensitivity. Three CMV-associated chains were confirmed in vitro to be specific for CMV antigens. TCR beta chains numbering approximately 150 were designated cytomegalovirus-associated.

Only in-frame clones appear in the TCRdb table, and some are missing; sequencing was by immunoSEQ multiplex PCR. The table lists 250,000 to 400,000 clones, 88% of them singletons. This TCR derives from a man aged 25 to 40 in good health and CMV-seronegative. The chain couples TRBV7-2 to TRBJ1-1, with a weak D call TRBD1 (5 bases). The material sequenced was PBMCs. CDR3 coding DNA: TGTGCCAGCAGCCTCGACAGAGCTGAAGCTTTCTTT. Its translation is CASSLDRAEAFF.